The entry below describes one T cell receptor beta chain. As yet, its antigen is unknown. A read error may account for a junction end that differs from germline. The sample belongs to a study of OX40 agonist ivuxolimab in advanced cancers. Study overall: Ivuxolimab, an antibody acting as an agonist of OX40 (CD134), was used to treat patients. About 42% of patients had received prior checkpoint inhibitor therapy. The study's findings and limits: Both CD4+ and CD8+ T cell populations in blood had undergone clonal expansion by week 6 at 0.1 to 3.0 mg/kg. Low levels of normalized T-cell clonal expansion also appeared in some nonresponders.

CDR1 is SGHNT, CDR2 YYREEE, per germline (reference sequence). The CDR3 contains 19 residues. The protocol was immunoSEQ multiplex PCR, while the TCRdb copy is restricted to in-frame clones and leaves out a portion. Of about 65,000 clones in the sample, around 80% are singletons; the top ten hold around 2%. V gene TRBV5-4 combines with J gene TRBJ2-1; 10 nucleotides align to TRBD2. This TCR was recovered from an adult with an advanced solid tumor such as melanoma, head and neck, liver or kidney cancer. Sample: CD4+ or CD8+ T cells sorted from blood, taken in a trial of the OX40 agonist ivuxolimab. The CDR3 sequence: CASSQAPLRPAGGVDEQFF. In DNA, the CDR3 is TGCGCCAGCAGCCAGGCGCCCCTTCGTCCAGCGGGAGGGGTCGATGAGCAGTTCTTC.